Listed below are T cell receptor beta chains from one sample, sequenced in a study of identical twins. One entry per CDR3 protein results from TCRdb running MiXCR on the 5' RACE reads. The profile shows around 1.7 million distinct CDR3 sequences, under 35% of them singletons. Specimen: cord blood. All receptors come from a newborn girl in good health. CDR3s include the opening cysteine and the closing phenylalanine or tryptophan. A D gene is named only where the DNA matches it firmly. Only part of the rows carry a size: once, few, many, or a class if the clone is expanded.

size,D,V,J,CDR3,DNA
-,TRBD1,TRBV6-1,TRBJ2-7,CASSDLQGSYEQYF,TGTGCCAGCAGTGACCTACAGGGGTCCTACGAGCAGTACTTC
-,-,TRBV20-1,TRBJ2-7,CSASQAYSYEQYF,TGCAGTGCGTCGCAGGCTTACTCCTACGAGCAGTACTTC
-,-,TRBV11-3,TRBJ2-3,CASSLGAGGAQYF,TGTGCCAGCAGCTTGGGGGCTGGAGGCGCGCAGTATTTT
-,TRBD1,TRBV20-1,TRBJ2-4,CSASRTGENIQYF,TGCAGTGCTAGTCGGACAGGGGAAAACATTCAGTACTTC
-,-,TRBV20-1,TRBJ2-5,CSALRSEETQYF,TGCAGTGCCCTACGTTCTGAGGAGACCCAGTACTTC
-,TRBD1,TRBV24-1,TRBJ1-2,CATSDFPYRGQYYGYTF,TGTGCCACCAGTGATTTTCCCTACAGGGGACAATACTATGGCTACACCTTC
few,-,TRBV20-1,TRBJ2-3,CSAADPTFTSGDTQYF,TGCAGTGCCGCCGACCCGACATTTACATCAGGAGATACGCAGTATTTT
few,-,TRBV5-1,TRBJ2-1,CASSSPPLVMITGLASYNEQFF,TGCGCCAGCAGCTCACCTCCCTTGGTGATGATCACAGGGTTAGCTTCCTACAATGAGCAGTTCTTC
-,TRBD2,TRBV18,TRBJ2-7,CASSPQGPKTSLTEQYF,TGTGCCAGCTCACCACAGGGCCCGAAGACTAGCTTGACAGAGCAGTACTTC
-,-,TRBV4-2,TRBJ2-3,CASSQDFGVAGGGTDTQYF,TGTGCCAGCAGCCAAGATTTCGGAGTAGCCGGAGGGGGCACAGATACGCAGTATTTT
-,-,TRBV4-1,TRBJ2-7,CASSQGSWGARYEQYF,TGCGCCAGCAGCCAAGGGTCATGGGGCGCGCGCTACGAGCAGTACTTC
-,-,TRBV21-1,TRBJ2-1,CASRLAGVPVYYNEQFF,TGTGCCAGCAGACTAGCGGGAGTGCCAGTTTATTACAATGAGCAGTTCTTC
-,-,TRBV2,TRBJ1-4,CASIISTTNEKLFF,TGTGCCAGCATCATATCTACAACTAATGAAAAGCTGTTTTTT
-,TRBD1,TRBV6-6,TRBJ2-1,CASSHFLTGVWEQFF,TGTGCCAGCAGTCACTTTCTCACAGGGGTCTGGGAGCAGTTCTTC
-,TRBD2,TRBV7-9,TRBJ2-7,CASSLSGRSYEQNF,TGTGCCAGCAGCTTAAGCGGGAGGTCCTACGAGCAGAACTTC
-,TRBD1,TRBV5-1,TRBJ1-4,CASSQETGDEKLFF,TGCGCCAGCAGCCAGGAGACAGGGGATGAAAAACTGTTTTTT
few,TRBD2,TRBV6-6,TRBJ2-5,CASIPTSGRYQETQYF,TGTGCCAGCATCCCTACTAGCGGGAGGTACCAAGAGACCCAGTACTTC
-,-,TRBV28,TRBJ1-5,CASSPWPFNQPQHF,TGTGCCAGCAGTCCCTGGCCCTTCAATCAGCCCCAGCATTTT
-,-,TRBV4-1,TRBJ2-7,CASSQDRGERNRSYEQYF,TGCGCCAGCAGCCAAGATCGGGGAGAACGGAACCGTTCCTACGAGCAGTACTTC
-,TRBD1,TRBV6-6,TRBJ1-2,CTSSEDRGVSYGYTF,TGTACCAGCAGTGAGGACAGGGGTGTAAGCTATGGCTACACCTTC
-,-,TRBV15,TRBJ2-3,CATSFRTADTQYF,TGTGCCACCAGCTTCCGGACGGCGGATACGCAGTATTTT
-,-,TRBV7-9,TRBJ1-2,CASAEQGYGYTF,TGTGCCAGCGCAGAACAGGGCTATGGCTACACCTTC
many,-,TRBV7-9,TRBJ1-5,CASSMTGRYNQPQHF,TGTGCCAGCAGCATGACAGGAAGGTACAATCAGCCCCAGCATTTT
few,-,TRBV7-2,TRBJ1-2,CAGSLKGYGYTF,TGTGCCGGCAGCCTAAAGGGTTATGGCTACACCTTC
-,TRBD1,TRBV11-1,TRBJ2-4,CASSLAGQATKNIQYF,TGTGCCAGCAGCTTAGCGGGACAGGCGACCAAAAACATTCAGTACTTC
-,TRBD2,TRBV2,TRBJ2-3,CASTEGLAGTDTQYF,TGTGCCAGCACCGAGGGACTAGCGGGGACAGATACGCAGTATTTT
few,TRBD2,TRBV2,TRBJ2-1,CASSNTSGSSYNEQFF,TGTGCCAGCAGTAATACTAGCGGTAGCTCCTACAATGAGCAGTTCTTC
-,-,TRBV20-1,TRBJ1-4,CSARDQDSPNEKLFF,TGCAGTGCTAGAGATCAGGACAGCCCTAATGAAAAACTGTTTTTT
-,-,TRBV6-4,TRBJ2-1,CASSDFGKNEQFF,TGTGCCAGCAGTGACTTTGGGAAAAATGAGCAGTTCTTC
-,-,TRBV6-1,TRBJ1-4,CASSEVFRGDEKRFF,TGTGCCAGCAGTGAAGTGTTCAGAGGGGATGAAAAACGGTTTTTT
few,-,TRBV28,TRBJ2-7,CASSFRSFGFGWLYEQYF,TGTGCCAGCAGTTTTCGGTCTTTCGGGTTCGGATGGCTCTACGAGCAGTACTTC
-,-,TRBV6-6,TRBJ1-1,CASRGEYATEAFF,TGTGCCAGCAGAGGGGAGTACGCCACTGAAGCTTTCTTT
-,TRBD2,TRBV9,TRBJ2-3,CASSVVLAGNLDTQYF,TGTGCCAGCAGCGTAGTCCTAGCGGGGAACCTAGATACGCAGTATTTT
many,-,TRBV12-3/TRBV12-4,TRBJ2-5,CASSSRLGQETQYF,TGTGCCAGCAGTTCCCGACTGGGACAAGAGACCCAGTACTTC
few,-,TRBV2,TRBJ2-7,CASLTVYEQYF,TGTGCCAGCCTGACAGTTTACGAGCAGTACTTC
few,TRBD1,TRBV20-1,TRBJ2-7,CSARQGESKNEQYF,TGCAGTGCTAGGCAGGGGGAATCTAAGAACGAGCAGTACTTC
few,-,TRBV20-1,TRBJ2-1,CSARVRLFSYNEQFF,TGCAGTGCTAGAGTCCGGCTTTTCTCCTACAATGAGCAGTTCTTC
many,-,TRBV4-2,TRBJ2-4,CASSPAGNIQYF,TGTGCCAGCAGCCCAGCCGGAAACATTCAGTACTTC
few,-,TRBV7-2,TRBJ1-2,CASSLDGGQNYGYTF,TGTGCCAGCAGCTTAGACGGGGGGCAGAACTATGGCTACACCTTC
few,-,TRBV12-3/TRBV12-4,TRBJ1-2,CASSFRGLVGGYTF,TGTGCCAGCAGTTTCCGGGGGCTTGTGGGTGGCTACACCTTC
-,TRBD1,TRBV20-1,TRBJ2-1,CSARVRTGGPYNEQFF,TGCAGTGCTAGAGTACGGACAGGGGGGCCCTACAATGAGCAGTTCTTC
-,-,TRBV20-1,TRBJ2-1,CSARVRLGSYNEQFF,TGCAGTGCTAGAGTCCGACTAGGTTCCTACAATGAGCAGTTCTTC
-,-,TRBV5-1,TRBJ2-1,CASSLTGGASSGSNKQFF,TGCGCCAGCAGCTTGACAGGGGGCGCATCTAGCGGGAGCAATAAGCAGTTCTTC
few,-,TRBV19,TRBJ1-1,CASSDRTVNTEAFF,TGTGCCAGTAGTGACCGGACAGTGAACACTGAAGCTTTCTTT
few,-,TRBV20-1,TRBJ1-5,CSARDWSAGLVQPQHF,TGCAGTGCTAGAGATTGGTCAGCGGGTTTAGTTCAGCCCCAGCATTTT
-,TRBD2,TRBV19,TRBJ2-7,CASTPGLGPYEQYF,TGTGCCAGTACCCCGGGACTAGGACCCTACGAGCAGTACTTC